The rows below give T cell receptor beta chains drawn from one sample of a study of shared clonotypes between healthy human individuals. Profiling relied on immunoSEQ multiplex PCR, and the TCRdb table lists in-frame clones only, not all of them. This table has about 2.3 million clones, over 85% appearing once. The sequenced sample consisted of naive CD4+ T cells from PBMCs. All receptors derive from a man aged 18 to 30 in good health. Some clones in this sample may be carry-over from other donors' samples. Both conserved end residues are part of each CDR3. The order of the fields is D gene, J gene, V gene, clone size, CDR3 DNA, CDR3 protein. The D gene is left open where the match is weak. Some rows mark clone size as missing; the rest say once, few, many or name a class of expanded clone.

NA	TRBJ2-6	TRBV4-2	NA	TGTGCCAGCAGCCAAGCGGACAGCCAGCGGGCCAACGTCCTGACTTTC	CASSQADSQRANVLTF
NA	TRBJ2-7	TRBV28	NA	TGTGCCAGCAGTCGACAGTCCTCTAACTACGAGCAGTACTTC	CASSRQSSNYEQYF
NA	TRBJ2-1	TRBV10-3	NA	TGTGCCATCAGCCGGGATAGCTCCTACAATGAGCAGTTCTTC	CAISRDSSYNEQFF
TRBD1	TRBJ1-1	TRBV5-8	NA	TGTGCCAGCAGCGCAAGGACAGGGAAGAACACTGAAGCTTTCTTT	CASSARTGKNTEAFF
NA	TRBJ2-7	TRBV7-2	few	TGTGCCAGCAGCCCACCCGAGGCCCACGAGCAGTACTTC	CASSPPEAHEQYF
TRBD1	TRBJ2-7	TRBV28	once	TGTGCCAGCAGTCCTCGGGACAGCTCCTACGAGCAGTACTTC	CASSPRDSSYEQYF
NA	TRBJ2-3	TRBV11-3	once	TGTGCCAGCAGCGAAGGAGGTGGTAGCACAGATACGCAGTATTTT	CASSEGGGSTDTQYF
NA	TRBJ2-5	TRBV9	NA	TGTGCCAGCAGCGTAGGCAGCGGCGGTAGTGAGACCCAGTACTTC	CASSVGSGGSETQYF
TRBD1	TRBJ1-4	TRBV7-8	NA	TGTGCCAGCAGCCTCGGACAGGGGGCTTCCTTGTTTTTT	CASSLGQGASLFF
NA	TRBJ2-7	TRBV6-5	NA	TGTGCCAGCAGCAGGGACGAGGGTGGCGAGCAGTACTTC	CASSRDEGGEQYF
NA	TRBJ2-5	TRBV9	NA	TGTGCCAGCAGCGCCGGGCCTGGGAGGGAGACCCAGTACTTC	CASSAGPGRETQYF
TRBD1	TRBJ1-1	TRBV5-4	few	TGTGCCAGCAGCTCCCCCGGGACAGGGAACACTGAAGCTTTCTTT	CASSSPGTGNTEAFF
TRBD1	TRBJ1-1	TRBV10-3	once	TGTGCCATCAGGGGGACAGGGGGAATGGACACTGAAGCTTTCTTT	CAIRGTGGMDTEAFF
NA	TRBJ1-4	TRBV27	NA	TGTGCCAGCAGTTTGCTAGGGGAAAAACTGTTTTTT	CASSLLGEKLFF
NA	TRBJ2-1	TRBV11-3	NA	TGTGCCAGCAGCGTGGGGACCAGTAGAAATGAGCAGTTCTTC	CASSVGTSRNEQFF
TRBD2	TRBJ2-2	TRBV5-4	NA	TGTGCCAGCAGCTCGCCTAGCTGGGGAGGGAGAGCCGGGGAGCTGTTTTTT	CASSSPSWGGRAGELFF
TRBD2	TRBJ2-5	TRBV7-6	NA	TGTGCCAGCAGCATTGACTGGACTAGCATAGAGACCCAGTACTTC	CASSIDWTSIETQYF
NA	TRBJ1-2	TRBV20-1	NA	TGCAGTGCTAGAGAACTGAACACCTTC	CSARELNTF
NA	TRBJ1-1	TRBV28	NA	TGTGCCAGCAGTTCCCGGGCTGAAGCTTTCTTT	CASSSRAEAFF
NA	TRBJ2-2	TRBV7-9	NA	TGTGCCAGCACCCCCGTAGGGCCCGGGGAGCTGTTTTTT	CASTPVGPGELFF
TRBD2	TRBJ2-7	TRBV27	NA	TGTGCCAGCAGGAGAGCGGGGGGGCTCGAGCAGTACTTC	CASRRAGGLEQYF
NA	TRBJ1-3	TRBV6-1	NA	TGTGCCAGTCGCCCATCGCCCTCCTCGGGAAACACCATATATTTT	CASRPSPSSGNTIYF
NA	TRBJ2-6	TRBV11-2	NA	TGTGCCAGCAGCTTAAGGGACCCGACTGGGGCCAACGTCCTGACTTTC	CASSLRDPTGANVLTF
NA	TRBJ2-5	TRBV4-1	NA	TGCGCCAGCAGCCAAGGGACGTTTCAAGAGACCCAGTACTTC	CASSQGTFQETQYF
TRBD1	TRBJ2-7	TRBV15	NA	TGTGCCACCAGCAGAAACGGACAGGGCATGAACGAGCAGTACTTC	CATSRNGQGMNEQYF
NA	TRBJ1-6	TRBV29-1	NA	TGCAGCGCGGGGCAAGGGGCTAATTCACCCCTCCACTTT	CSAGQGANSPLHF
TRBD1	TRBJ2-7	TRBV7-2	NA	TGTGCCAGCAGCTACGACAGGGGGAGGTCCTACGAGCAGTACTTC	CASSYDRGRSYEQYF
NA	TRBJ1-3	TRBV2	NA	TGTGCCAGCACACGGGGCAACTCTGGAAACACCATATATTTT	CASTRGNSGNTIYF
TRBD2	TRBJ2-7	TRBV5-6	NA	TGTGCCAGCAGCTTCTGGCTAGCGGGAAGCTCCTACGAGCAGTACTTC	CASSFWLAGSSYEQYF
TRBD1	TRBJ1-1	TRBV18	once	TGTGCCAGCTCACGGGAGGTCCAGGGGGCGTCTTTCTTT	CASSREVQGASFF
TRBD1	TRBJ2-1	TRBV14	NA	TGTGCCAGCAGCCCTTACAGGGGCCATGAGCAGTTCTTC	CASSPYRGHEQFF
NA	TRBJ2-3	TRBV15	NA	TGTGCCACCAGCAGGACTGCGCGCGCAGATACGCAGTATTTT	CATSRTARADTQYF
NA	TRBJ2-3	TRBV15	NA	TGTGCCACCAGCATAGAGGTGACAGATACGCAGTATTTT	CATSIEVTDTQYF
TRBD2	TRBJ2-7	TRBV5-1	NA	TGCGCCAGCAGTCGAGGACTAGCGGGAGAGGGGTACGAGCAGTACTTC	CASSRGLAGEGYEQYF
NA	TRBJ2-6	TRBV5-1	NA	TGCGCCAGCAGCTTGGCCGGGGCTGGGGCCAACGTCCTGACTTTC	CASSLAGAGANVLTF
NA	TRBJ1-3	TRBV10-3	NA	TGTGCCATCAGGGGGGACGGATTCTCTGGAAACACCATATATTTT	CAIRGDGFSGNTIYF
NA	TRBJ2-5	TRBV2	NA	TGTGCCACCAACTCGTTTAGCGGCCAAGAGACCCAGTACTTC	CATNSFSGQETQYF
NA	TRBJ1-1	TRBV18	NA	TGTGCCAGCTCACCATCGCAAGGCAGGCAGAACACTGAAGCTTTCTTT	CASSPSQGRQNTEAFF
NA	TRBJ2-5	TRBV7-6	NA	TGTGCCAGCAGCTTACCCCGCCAAGAGACCCAGTACTTC	CASSLPRQETQYF
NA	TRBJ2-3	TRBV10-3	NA	TGTGCCATCAGTGAGTCCGTTGCAGATACGCAGTATTTT	CAISESVADTQYF
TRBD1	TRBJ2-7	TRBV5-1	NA	TGCGCCAGCAGCTTGAGGCCAGGGGGCGAAAACAGATACGAGCAGTACTTC	CASSLRPGGENRYEQYF